Below, 22 T cell receptor beta chains from the same sample are listed, as sequenced in a study of T cells in Graves' hyperthyroidism and ophthalmopathy. Regions amplified from RNA transcripts were the TCR beta CDR3 regions. The TCR CDR3 was amplified in a first-round RT-PCR using the HTBI primer set. Each CDR3 protein is one row after TCRdb ran MiXCR on the multiplex PCR reads. This table has roughly 600,000 distinct CDR3 sequences, more than 12% appearing once. The source material was blood. These receptor sequences come from a woman in her forties or fifties with Graves' ophthalmopathy.

This sequence joins TRBV6-2 or TRBV6-3 and TRBJ1-5, with TRBD1 identical over 8 bases. V was clipped by 6 bases and J by 0 bases; unmatched bases: 7. The CDR3 is made up of 16 amino acids. The V gene's germline CDR1 is MNHEY and CDR2 SVGEGT. CDR3 coding DNA: TGTGCCAGCAGGCCGACAGGGGATTATAGCAATCAGCCCCAGCATTTT. Its translation: CASRPTGDYSNQPQHF.

In its sample, this clonotype was seen many times. The chain couples TRBV11-2 to TRBJ2-1, with 11 bases identical to TRBD2. The CDR3 is 14 residues long. V was clipped by 6 bases and J by 9 bases; unmatched bases: 7. Germline V CDR1 and CDR2: SGHAT, FQNNGV. CDR3 bases: TGTGCCAGCAGAAAACTAGCGGGAGTTCCTGAGCAGTTCTTC. It codes for CASRKLAGVPEQFF.

This clonotype has at least ten counts. The chain carries TRBV2 and TRBJ1-2, with 10 bases identical to TRBD1. The CDR3 contains 15 residues. V lost 6 bases and J lost 4; bases outside the gene matches: 8. Germline CDR1 and CDR2: SNHLY and FYNNEI. The CDR3 region is CASRAGTGDGYGYTF. In DNA form, the CDR3 reads TGTGCCAGCAGGGCGGGGACAGGGGACGGCTATGGCTACACCTTC.

This clonotype was observed many times. The V and J genes are TRBV20-1 and TRBJ2-5; 10 bases align to TRBD2. The CDR3 has 17 amino acids. Germline trimming cut 6 bases from V and 4 bases from J; bases unmatched to any gene: 17. CDR1 DFQATT and CDR2 SNEGSKA come from the germline V gene (reference sequence). The CDR3 spells CSAKSGSSGRSAETQYF. CDR3 nucleotide sequence: TGCAGTGCCAAATCGGGCAGTAGCGGGAGGTCAGCAGAGACCCAGTACTTC.

Concerning this clonotype itself: This could be a read error, since a much larger clone is one nucleotide away. V gene TRBV20-1 combines with J gene TRBJ2-1; TRBD1 or TRBD2 may be the D gene (5 bases each). Germline V gene data show CDR1 as DFQATT and CDR2 as SNEGSKA (reference sequence). The CDR3 loop spans 16 amino acids. The V end lost 6 bases, the J end lost 2 bases, and 20 bases lay between the germline ends. DNA of the CDR3: TGCAGTGCAACTGCCACCGGGACGCCACCCTACAATGAGCAGTTCTTC. Residues: CSATATGTPPYNEQFF.

The table lists this clonotype with many counts. This chain uses TRBV7-9 with TRBJ1-5, with TRBD1 as a possible D gene (5 bases). Germline values: CDR1 SEHNR, CDR2 FQNEAQ (reference sequence). The germline V and J ends were trimmed by 5 bases and 5 bases, with 13 bases remaining between them. The CDR3 runs 14 residues. CDR3 nucleotides: TGTGCCAGCAGCCGTTCGGGACCTTATCAGCCCCAGCATTTT. This translates into CASSRSGPYQPQHF.

The DNA of the CDR3 is TGTGCCAGCAGCCGGACTGCTCCTGGGCAGTTCTTC. It encodes CASSRTAPGQFF. V gene TRBV7-9 combines with J gene TRBJ2-1, with D maybe TRBD2 (5 bases). Between the trimmed V and J ends, which lost 5 bases and 12 bases, there was a span of 14 bases. Germline CDR1 SEHNR, CDR2 FQNEAQ (reference sequence). The CDR3 spans 12 residues.

This clonotype was counted ten times or more. The chain combines TRBV18 with TRBJ2-7; 12 bases line up with TRBD2. Germline CDR1 is KGHSH and CDR2 is LQKENI. CDR3 size: 16 residues. J gave up 5 bases and V 5 bases, and 10 bases lay outside the gene matches. CDR3 loop: CASSTFLLAGGDEQYF. DNA for the CDR3: TGTGCCAGCTCAACCTTCTTACTAGCGGGAGGAGACGAGCAGTACTTC.

This clonotype was seen at least ten times. The genes are TRBV28 and TRBJ2-7, with a possible D match to TRBD2 (5 bases). CDR1 and CDR2 (germline): MDHEN, SYDVKM. The CDR3 runs 13 residues. Deletions cut 4 bases from V and 2 bases from J, with 9 bases between. The CDR3 bases are TGTGCCAGCAGTTCGCGGGCCACCTACGAGCAGTACTTC. Encoded protein: CASSSRATYEQYF.

In this sample, this clonotype turned up many times. This rearrangement joins TRBV30 to TRBJ2-7, with a weak D call TRBD2 (6 bases). The V and J ends lost 6 bases and 3 bases respectively, with 12 bases between them. CDR1 is GTSNPN and CDR2 is SVGIG in the germline V gene (reference sequence). This CDR3 region has 12 residues. The CDR3 loop is CACFGGIYEQYF. CDR3 DNA: TGTGCCTGTTTCGGCGGGATCTACGAGCAGTACTTC. Variable domain in full (rest from reference TRBV30 and TRBJ2-7): SQTIHQWPATLVQPVGSPLSLECTVEGTSNPNLYWYRQAAGRGLQLLFYSVGIGQISSEVPQNLSASRPQDRQFILSSKKLLLSDSGFYLCACFGGIYEQYFGPGTRLTVT.

The chain employs TRBV7-2 and TRBJ2-2; TRBD1 matches 10 bases. Germline V gives CDR1 SGHTA, CDR2 FQGNSA. V was pared by 5 bases and J by 4 bases, with 4 bases of the junction left unmatched. The CDR3 runs 15 residues. Here the CDR3 reads CASSDRGRVTGELFF. The CDR3 DNA follows: TGTGCCAGCAGCGACAGGGGGCGGGTCACCGGGGAGCTGTTTTTT. The full variable domain, its missing parts supplied by reference TRBV7-2 and TRBJ2-2, is GAGVSQSPSNKVTEKGKDVELRCDPISGHTALYWYRQSLGQGLEFLIYFQGNSAPDKSGLPSDRFSAERTGGSVSTLTIQRTQQEDSAVYLCASSDRGRVTGELFFGEGSRLTVL.

This clonotype was detected many times. The DNA of the CDR3 is TGCAGTGCTAGGGACAGGGTGGGAGAGACCCAGTACTTC. It yields the protein CSARDRVGETQYF. The genes are TRBV20-1 and TRBJ2-5; 8 bases agree with TRBD1. The CDR3 is 13 residues long. V lost 3 bases, J lost 4 bases, and 4 bases stayed unmatched. Germline V lookup: CDR1 DFQATT, CDR2 SNEGSKA (reference sequence).

This clonotype was seen ten or more times. This chain joins TRBV6-1 and TRBJ2-7; 10 bases agree with TRBD1. CDR1 MNHNS and CDR2 SASEGT come from the germline V gene. This CDR3 has 14 amino acids. Trimming cost V 7 bases and J 3 bases; bases outside gene matches: 6. The CDR3 bases are TGTGCCAGCAACAGACAGGGGGCGGACTACGAGCAGTACTTC. This gives the protein CASNRQGADYEQYF.

The gene calls are TRBV6-2 or TRBV6-3 and TRBJ2-5, with 8 bases identical to TRBD1. The V gene end was trimmed by 7 bases and the J gene end by 5 bases; junction bases not matched to a gene: 6. From germline, CDR1 is MNHEY and CDR2 SVGEGT. This CDR3 is built from 13 residues. CDR3 sequence reads: CASTDRVQETQYF. In nucleotides, the CDR3 is TGTGCCAGCACGGACAGGGTACAGGAGACCCAGTACTTC.

This clonotype has a count of ten or more. The genes are TRBV7-8 and TRBJ2-5, with no clear D. The CDR3 length is 14 residues. V lost 6 bases and J lost 0, with 11 bases in between. Germline-derived CDR1 and CDR2 are SGHVS and FQNEAQ. CDR3 sequence: CASRSNSYQETQYF. The CDR3 DNA follows: TGTGCCAGCAGGAGCAATTCGTACCAAGAGACCCAGTACTTC.

The sample holds a few counts of this clonotype. The chain combines TRBV15 with TRBJ2-2; the D gene could be TRBD1 or TRBD2 (6 bases each). V was trimmed by 0 bases and J by 1 base, leaving 18 bases between them. Germline CDR1 is LNHNV and CDR2 is YYDKDF (reference sequence). The CDR3 contains 19 residues. This CDR3 is CATSRDGGPSRENTGELFF. DNA for the CDR3: TGTGCCACCAGCAGAGATGGGGGGCCCTCGAGGGAGAACACCGGGGAGCTGTTTTTT.

The V call is TRBV9, the J call TRBJ2-1; 14 nucleotides match TRBD2. In germline, CDR1 is SGDLS, CDR2 YYNGEE. There are 16 residues in the CDR3. With 1 base clipped from V and 6 bases from J, the junction kept 3 bases outside the gene matches. As DNA, the CDR3 is TGTGCCAGCAGCGTAAGACTAGCGGGAGGGATCAATGAGCAGTTCTTC. Its protein product is CASSVRLAGGINEQFF.

The chain combines TRBV29-1 with TRBJ1-1; TRBD1 might be the D (5 bases). CDR1 is SQVTM, CDR2 ANQGSEA, per germline. Trimming took 6 bases from V and 6 from J, leaving 11 bases between them. The CDR3 spans 11 residues. Here the CDR3 reads CSVPGGAEAFF. The CDR3 DNA reads as TGCAGCGTCCCGGGGGGGGCTGAAGCTTTCTTT.

The chain combines TRBV28 with TRBJ1-2; D not resolved. Looked up from germline, CDR1 is MDHEN and CDR2 is SYDVKM. Trimming took off 3 bases at V and 6 bases at J, with 5 bases between the two ends. The CDR3 runs 11 residues. The chain's CDR3 is CASSFANGYTF. CDR3 sequence (DNA): TGTGCCAGCAGTTTTGCAAATGGCTACACCTTC.

This chain links TRBV5-1 with TRBJ2-1, with 12 positions matching TRBD2. The trim removed 0 bases at V and 0 bases at J, leaving 1 base unmatched. The CDR3 totals 17 residues. Germline values: CDR1 SGHRS, CDR2 YFSETQ. The CDR3 region has the DNA TGCGCCAGCAGCTTGGGGACTAGCGGGGTCTCCTACAATGAGCAGTTCTTC. Protein: CASSLGTSGVSYNEQFF.

The sample holds many counts of this clonotype. The chain combines TRBV28 with TRBJ2-7; no firm D call. Germline V gene sequence: CDR1 MDHEN, CDR2 SYDVKM. CDR3 size: 14 residues. The V and J ends lost 4 bases and 0 bases respectively, with 10 bases between them. The CDR3 DNA follows: TGTGCCAGCAGTTCTAGAGTCCTCTCCTACGAGCAGTACTTC. Translation: CASSSRVLSYEQYF.

The chain employs TRBV27 and TRBJ1-4; 8 bases align to TRBD1. Germline trimming cut 3 bases from V and 7 bases from J; bases unmatched to any gene: 1. The CDR3 has 13 residues. Looked up from germline, CDR1 is MNHEY and CDR2 is SMNVEV (reference sequence). For the CDR3, the DNA is TGTGCCAGCAGTTTTACAGGGGGTGAAAAACTGTTTTTT. This encodes CASSFTGGEKLFF.